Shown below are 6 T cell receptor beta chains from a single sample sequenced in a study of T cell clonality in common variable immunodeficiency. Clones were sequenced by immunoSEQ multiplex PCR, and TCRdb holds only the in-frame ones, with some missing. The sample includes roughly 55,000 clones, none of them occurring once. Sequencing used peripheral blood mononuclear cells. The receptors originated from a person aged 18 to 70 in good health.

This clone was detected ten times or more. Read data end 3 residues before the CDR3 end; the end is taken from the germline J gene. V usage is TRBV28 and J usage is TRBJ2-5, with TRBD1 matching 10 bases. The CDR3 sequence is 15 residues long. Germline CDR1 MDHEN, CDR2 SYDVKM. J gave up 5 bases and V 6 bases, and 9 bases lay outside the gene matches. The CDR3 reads CASRHGDRGRETQYF. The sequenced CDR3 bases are TGTGCCAGCAGACATGGGGACAGGGGAAGGGAGACC.

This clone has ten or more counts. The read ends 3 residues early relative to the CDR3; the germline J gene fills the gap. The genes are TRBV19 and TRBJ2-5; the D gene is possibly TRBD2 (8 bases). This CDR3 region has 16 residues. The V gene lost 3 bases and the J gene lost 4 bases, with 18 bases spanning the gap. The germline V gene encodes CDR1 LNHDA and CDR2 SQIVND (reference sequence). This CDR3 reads CASSILGRGQGETQYF. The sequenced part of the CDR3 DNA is TGTGCCAGTAGTATCCTCGGGAGGGGGCAGGGAGAGACC.

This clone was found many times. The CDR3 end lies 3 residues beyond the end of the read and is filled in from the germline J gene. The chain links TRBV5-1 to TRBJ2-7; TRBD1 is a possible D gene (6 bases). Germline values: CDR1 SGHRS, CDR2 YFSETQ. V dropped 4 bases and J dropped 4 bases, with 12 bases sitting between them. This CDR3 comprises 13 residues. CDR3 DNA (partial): TGCGCCAGCAGCCATAAACAGGGATACGAG. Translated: CASSHKQGYE. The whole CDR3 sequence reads CASSHKQGYEQYF.

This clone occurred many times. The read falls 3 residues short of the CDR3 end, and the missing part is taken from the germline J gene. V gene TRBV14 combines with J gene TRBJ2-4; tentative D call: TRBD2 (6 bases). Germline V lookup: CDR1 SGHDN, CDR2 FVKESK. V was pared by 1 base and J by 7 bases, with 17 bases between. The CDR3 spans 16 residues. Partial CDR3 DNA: TGTGCCAGCAGCCAAGTGAGAGCGGCGGGGCTGAACATT. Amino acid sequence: CASSQVRAAGLNI. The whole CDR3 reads CASSQVRAAGLNIQYF.

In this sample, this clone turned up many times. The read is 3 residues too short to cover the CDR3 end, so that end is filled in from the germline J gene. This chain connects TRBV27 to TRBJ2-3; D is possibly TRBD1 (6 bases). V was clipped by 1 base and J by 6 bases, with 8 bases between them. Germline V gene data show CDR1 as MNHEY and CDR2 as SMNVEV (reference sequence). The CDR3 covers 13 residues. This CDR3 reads CASSLLGADTQYF. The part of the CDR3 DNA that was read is TGTGCCAGCAGTTTATTGGGGGCCGATACG.

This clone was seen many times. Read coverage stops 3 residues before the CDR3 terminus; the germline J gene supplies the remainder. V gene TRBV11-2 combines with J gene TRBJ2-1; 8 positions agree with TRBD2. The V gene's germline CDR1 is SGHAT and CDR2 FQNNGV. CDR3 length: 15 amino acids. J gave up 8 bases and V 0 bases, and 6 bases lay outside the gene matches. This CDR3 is CASSLDGLAGDEQFF. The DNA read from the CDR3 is TGTGCCAGCAGCTTAGACGGTCTAGCGGGCGATGAG.